The rows below give T cell receptor beta chains drawn from one sample of a study of cytomegalovirus exposure and HLA in healthy donors. Repertoires were generated with immunoSEQ multiplex PCR, while TCRdb's copy carries only in-frame clones and drops some. The sample has 150,000 to 200,000 clones, approximately 59% seen once. The sequenced sample was PBMCs. The source of these receptors is a man aged 35-49 years in good health and CMV-seronegative. CDR3s include the opening cysteine and the closing phenylalanine or tryptophan. Each record gives: J gene, D gene, V gene, clone size, CDR3 protein, CDR3 DNA. The D gene is left open where the match is weak. Clone size, where shown, is once, few, many, or a class for clones that have expanded.

TRBJ2-2 - TRBV5-1 - CASGSREGDSGELFF TGCGCCAGCGGTTCAAGGGAAGGGGACTCCGGGGAGCTGTTTTTT
TRBJ2-5 - TRBV19 - CATADRWDPKETQYF TGTGCCACCGCGGACAGATGGGACCCGAAAGAGACCCAGTACTTC
TRBJ2-3 TRBD1 TRBV6-6 - CASRLGQGATDTQYF TGTGCCAGCAGACTTGGACAGGGGGCAACAGATACGCAGTATTTT
TRBJ1-5 TRBD1 TRBV19 - CASSEPGQGFQPQHF TGTGCCAGTAGTGAACCGGGACAGGGTTTTCAGCCCCAGCATTTT
TRBJ2-5 - TRBV19 - CASSPRAGETQYF TGTGCCAGTAGTCCCCGAGCGGGAGAGACCCAGTACTTC
TRBJ1-2 TRBD1 TRBV9 - CASSVSELGGKDGYTF TGTGCCAGCAGCGTATCGGAACTAGGGGGCAAAGACGGCTACACCTTC
TRBJ2-1 TRBD2 TRBV2 once CASSESGLAGEQFF TGTGCCAGCAGTGAATCAGGACTAGCGGGTGAGCAGTTCTTC
TRBJ1-2 TRBD1 TRBV5-1 - CASSRGTGINGYTF TGCGCCAGCAGCAGGGGGACAGGGATCAACGGCTACACCTTC
TRBJ2-5 - TRBV27 - CASSFWSGFETQYF TGTGCCAGCAGTTTTTGGAGCGGGTTCGAGACCCAGTACTTC
TRBJ2-3 - TRBV11-2 - CASSYRADTQYF TGTGCCAGCAGCTACCGAGCAGATACGCAGTATTTT
TRBJ1-1 TRBD1 TRBV30 few CAWSPRTGGRRTEAFF TGTGCCTGGAGTCCTCGGACAGGGGGCAGAAGAACTGAAGCTTTCTTT
TRBJ1-4 - TRBV25-1 - CASSPTDRSTNEKLFF TGTGCCAGCAGTCCCACAGACCGGTCAACTAATGAAAAACTGTTTTTT
TRBJ1-5 - TRBV27 - CASSRDGGVSNQPQHF TGTGCCAGCAGCCGAGACGGAGGGGTTAGCAATCAGCCCCAGCATTTT
TRBJ2-3 TRBD2 TRBV5-4 - CASSSRTSGRVSTDTQYF TGTGCCAGCAGCTCGCGGACTAGCGGGAGAGTAAGCACAGATACGCAGTATTTT
TRBJ2-2 TRBD2 TRBV5-1 - CASRASGNANTGELFF TGCGCCAGCAGGGCTAGCGGAAACGCGAACACCGGGGAGCTGTTTTTT
TRBJ1-2 - TRBV30 few CAWRPSTIYGYTF TGTGCCTGGAGGCCTAGTACAATTTATGGCTACACCTTC
TRBJ1-1 - TRBV4-2 few CASSQPGAGNTEAFF TGTGCCAGCAGCCAACCTGGGGCAGGGAACACTGAAGCTTTCTTT
TRBJ2-3 TRBD2 TRBV7-2 few CASSLKTSGGTDTQYF TGTGCCAGCAGCTTAAAGACTAGCGGGGGGACAGATACGCAGTATTTT
TRBJ1-2 TRBD1 TRBV7-9 few CASSTGGGGYTF TGTGCCAGCAGCACAGGGGGTGGCGGCTACACCTTC
TRBJ1-3 - TRBV5-1 few CASSGGGDSSGNTIYF TGCGCCAGCAGCGGGGGGGGAGACAGCTCTGGAAACACCATATATTTT
TRBJ1-4 TRBD1 TRBV6-5 - CASSYAGTVNEKLFF TGTGCCAGCAGTTACGCCGGGACAGTGAATGAAAAACTGTTTTTT
TRBJ1-5 TRBD1 TRBV2 - CASGQTGGRQPQHF TGTGCCAGCGGACAGACAGGGGGCCGGCAGCCCCAGCATTTT
TRBJ1-3 TRBD1 TRBV7-2 - CASNTGTGRNTIYF TGTGCCAGCAATACCGGGACAGGCAGAAACACCATATATTTT
TRBJ2-7 - TRBV18 - CASSSPQPGSYEQYF TGTGCCAGCTCCTCCCCCCAACCAGGCTCCTACGAGCAGTACTTC
TRBJ2-7 - TRBV27 few CASSHARGVRYEQYF TGTGCCAGCAGTCACGCCAGGGGGGTACGCTACGAGCAGTACTTC
TRBJ2-1 TRBD2 TRBV5-1 few CASSGTSGNNEQFF TGCGCCAGCAGCGGGACTAGCGGAAACAATGAGCAGTTCTTC
TRBJ2-6 TRBD2 TRBV7-3 - CASSFAGGSSGANVLTF TGTGCCAGCAGCTTCGCCGGGGGGAGCTCTGGGGCCAACGTCCTGACTTTC
TRBJ1-1 - TRBV7-9 - CASSLGVGSGAFF TGTGCCAGCAGCCTGGGCGTGGGGAGTGGGGCTTTCTTT
TRBJ2-3 TRBD2 TRBV9 once CASSRGGGRGADTQYF TGTGCCAGCTCGCGGGGAGGCGGGAGGGGCGCAGATACGCAGTATTTT
TRBJ2-3 - TRBV5-1 - CASSLVPLSTDTQYF TGCGCCAGCAGCTTGGTCCCCTTAAGCACAGATACGCAGTATTTT
TRBJ1-5 - TRBV7-8 few CASSLDEQVRNQPQHF TGTGCCAGCAGCTTAGATGAGCAGGTTCGCAATCAGCCCCAGCATTTT
TRBJ2-7 - TRBV30 - CAWSYTGSWYEQYF TGTGCCTGGAGTTATACAGGGAGTTGGTACGAGCAGTACTTC
TRBJ2-4 - TRBV19 - CASSSRGANIQYF TGTGCCAGTAGTTCCAGGGGGGCAAACATTCAGTACTTC
TRBJ1-5 - TRBV13 - CASSLGQGNNQPQHF TGTGCCAGCAGCTTGGGGCAGGGAAACAATCAGCCCCAGCATTTT
TRBJ2-7 TRBD1 TRBV19 few CASGQGSYEQYF TGTGCCAGCGGACAGGGATCCTACGAGCAGTACTTC
TRBJ2-7 - TRBV30 - CAGGARHEQYF TGTGCCGGCGGGGCTCGGCACGAGCAGTACTTC
TRBJ1-6 - TRBV11-2 - CASSQDRNNSPLHF TGTGCCAGCAGCCAGGACAGAAATAATTCACCCCTCCACTTT
TRBJ2-7 - TRBV7-4 - CASSFCRGGSYEQYF TGTGCCAGCAGCTTCTGTAGGGGGGGGTCCTACGAGCAGTACTTC
TRBJ1-5 - TRBV2 - CASSLRDNSNQPQHF TGTGCCAGCAGTTTACGGGATAATAGCAATCAGCCCCAGCATTTT
TRBJ2-3 - TRBV5-8 - CASSFRRQGGTDTQYF TGTGCCAGCAGCTTTCGTCGTCAGGGTGGAACAGATACGCAGTATTTT
TRBJ1-4 - TRBV7-9 - CASSPGQTATNEKLFF TGTGCCAGCAGCCCCGGACAGACTGCAACTAATGAAAAACTGTTTTTT
TRBJ2-7 TRBD2 TRBV18 few CASSPTRREPSEQYF TGTGCCAGCTCACCAACGAGGCGGGAGCCGAGCGAGCAGTACTTC
TRBJ2-2 TRBD1 TRBV5-4 - CASRRQGVDTGELFF TGTGCCAGCAGACGACAGGGCGTCGACACCGGGGAGCTGTTTTTT
TRBJ2-7 - TRBV30 - CAWSVRRQGEQYF TGTGCCTGGAGTGTACGCAGGCAAGGCGAGCAGTACTTC
TRBJ2-2 TRBD1 TRBV6-4 few CASSDGTGGTGELFF TGTGCCAGCAGTGACGGGACAGGGGGCACCGGGGAGCTGTTTTTT
TRBJ1-1 - TRBV27 - CASSNLGVYTEAFF TGTGCCAGCAGTAACCTCGGGGTATACACTGAAGCTTTCTTT
TRBJ1-4 - TRBV12-1 - CASSFVGQQQPALIGKLFF TGTGCCAGCAGCTTTGTGGGACAGCAGCAGCCGGCCTTAATCGGAAAACTGTTTTTT
TRBJ2-2 TRBD2 TRBV19 few CASGRREGLTGELFF TGTGCCAGCGGTCGGCGGGAGGGGTTAACCGGGGAGCTGTTTTTT
TRBJ2-5 - TRBV7-2 few CASSLPPGTQYF TGTGCCAGCAGCTTGCCGCCGGGGACCCAGTACTTC
TRBJ2-3 TRBD1 TRBV18 - CASSPTGTGLNPSTDTQYF TGTGCCAGCTCACCTACCGGGACAGGGCTCAACCCTAGCACAGATACGCAGTATTTT
TRBJ1-5 TRBD1 TRBV7-8 - CASSSRTGGSQPQHF TGTGCCAGCAGCTCAAGGACAGGGGGAAGCCAGCCCCAGCATTTT